The 25 T cell receptor beta chains reported below all come from one sample, sequenced in a study of tumor and adjacent non-tumor tissue in lung cancer. RNA was extracted from bulk tissue without any cell sorting. A modified ARM-PCR protocol with three rounds of nested PCR amplified TCRbeta. MiXCR, run by TCRdb on the multiplex PCR reads, gives a single entry per CDR3 protein. The data hold approximately 150,000 distinct CDR3 sequences, with roughly 70% observed a single time. The sequencing sample was made of lung tumor tissue. These receptors were collected from a man between 60 and 75 years old with small cell lung cancer.

As concerns this clonotype: This may be a read error: a much more frequent sequence differs by one nucleotide. The CDR3 DNA follows: TGTGCCAGCATCGAGAGGACTAGCTCCTACGAGCAGTACTTC. Its protein is CASIERTSSYEQYF. V gene TRBV12-3 or TRBV12-4 combines with J gene TRBJ2-7; 7 nucleotides agree with TRBD2. CDR3 size: 14 residues. Trimming took 7 bases from V and 0 from J; bases not matched to a gene: 6.

The chain combines TRBV4-2 with TRBJ1-1; 7 nucleotides agree with TRBD1. Germline CDR1 reads LGHNA; CDR2 reads YNFKEQ. This CDR3 is 16 amino acids long. The V and J ends lost 5 bases and 0 bases, in that order; junction bases with no gene match: 9. The CDR3 coding sequence is TGTGCCAGCAGCTCAAGTCCGGGACAGATGAACACTGAAGCTTTCTTT. Translation gives CASSSSPGQMNTEAFF.

Concerning this clonotype: A much bigger clone sits one base away, suggesting this may be a read error. The chain carries TRBV20-1 and TRBJ1-1; D ambiguous. V was trimmed by 5 bases and J by 3 bases, leaving 16 bases between them. CDR1 and CDR2 from the germline V gene are DFQATT and SNEGSKA (reference sequence). The CDR3 length is 14 residues. The CDR3: CSASLGPRHTEAFF. In DNA, the CDR3 is TGCAGTGCTTCCCTCGGCCCACGACACACTGAAGCTTTCTTT.

The table lists this clonotype with a few counts. This could be a read error, since a much larger clone is one nucleotide away. V is TRBV6-5 and J is TRBJ1-6; D call uncertain. CDR3 length: 16 residues. From germline, CDR1 is MNHEY and CDR2 SVGAGI. The CDR3 bases are TGTGTCAGCACCTCTTCTCCGAGCTCCTATAATTCACCCCTCCACTTT. Protein product: CVSTSSPSSYNSPLHF.

About this clonotype: A read error may explain this, as a much larger clone is one base away. The chain carries TRBV20-1 and TRBJ2-1; 7 nucleotides match TRBD2. This CDR3 contains 16 residues. The germline V gene encodes CDR1 DFQATT and CDR2 SNEGSKA (reference sequence). Unmatched junction bases numbered 16, after V lost 8 bases and J lost 3 bases. The CDR3 spells CSTDGRAGENYNEQFF. The CDR3 nucleotides are TGCAGTACCGACGGCCGTGCGGGAGAGAACTACAATGAGCAGTTCTTC.

With respect to this clonotype: A much larger clone lies one base from this, so it may be a read error. This chain links TRBV6-1 with TRBJ2-5, with TRBD1 as a possible D gene (6 bases). Germline V CDR1 and CDR2: MNHNS, SASEGT. Trimming pared 7 bases from V and 5 bases from J, leaving 17 bases between. The CDR3 runs 14 residues. The CDR3 reads CASNTTGRRETQYF. In DNA, the CDR3 is TGTGCCAGCAACACTACAGGGCGGCGGGAGACCCAGTACTTC.

A single count supports this clonotype. The chain employs TRBV11-2 and TRBJ2-7; no clear D gene. This CDR3 is built from 12 residues. CDR1 and CDR2 (germline): SGHAT, FQNNGV. The CDR3 coding sequence is TGTGACAGCAGCTTAGACTTCCACGAGCATTACGTC. This gives the protein CDSSLDFHEHYV.

With respect to this clonotype: The junction differs from germline at one of its ends, possibly a read error. CDR3 DNA: TGCAGTTCCCAGAGGAGGGCGGGAGGGCCGGCCGAGCAGCACTTC. It codes for CSSQRRAGGPAEQHF. This chain connects TRBV20-1 to TRBJ2-7; 9 nucleotides align to TRBD2. From germline, CDR1 is DFQATT and CDR2 SNEGSKA (reference sequence). This CDR3 is 15 amino acids long.

This clonotype was observed a single time. A read error may be the cause here, since a much bigger clone is one base away. The V call is TRBV6-5, the J call TRBJ2-7; D gene ambiguous. CDR1 and CDR2 from the germline V gene are MNHEY and SVGAGI. The CDR3 is 14 residues long. Between the trimmed V and J ends, which lost 11 bases and 12 bases, there was a span of 29 bases. CDR3 in amino acids: CASRTPWTYINLYF. The CDR3, as DNA: TGTGCCTCCCGAACCCCCTGGACCTATATCAATCTGTACTTC.

This clonotype was seen many times. The rearrangement links TRBV20-1 to TRBJ2-1; no firm D call. CDR3 size: 14 residues. V was cut by 5 bases and J by 6 bases, with 17 bases left in between. The germline V gene encodes CDR1 DFQATT and CDR2 SNEGSKA (reference sequence). The CDR3 region has the DNA TGCAGTGCTCGAAACCGACTGGACCTCAATGAGCAGTTCTTC. Protein: CSARNRLDLNEQFF.

Regarding this clonotype: Mismatch with germline at one junction end may stem from a read error. The chain combines TRBV30 with TRBJ2-2; the D gene is possibly TRBD2 (5 bases). Looked up from germline, CDR1 is GTSNPN and CDR2 is SVGIG (reference sequence). This CDR3 has 13 residues. The CDR3 DNA reads as TGTGCCTGGAGTGCGAGCCCCACCGGGGTGCTGTTTTTT. This codes for CAWSASPTGVLFF. Full variable domain (rest looked up from reference TRBV30 and TRBJ2-2): SQTIHQWPATLVQPVGSPLSLECTVEGTSNPNLYWYRQAAGRGLQLLFYSVGIGQISSEVPQNLSASRPQDRQFILSSKKLLLSDSGFYLCAWSASPTGVLFFGEGSRLTVL.

Concerning this clonotype itself: A read error may be the cause here, since a much bigger clone is one base away. V is TRBV20-1 and J is TRBJ2-4; D unclear. Between the trimmed V and J ends, which lost 4 bases and 4 bases, there was a span of 11 bases. CDR1 and CDR2 from the germline V gene are DFQATT and SNEGSKA (reference sequence). This CDR3 comprises 13 residues. CDR3 residues: CSATGVGKNIQYF. DNA for the CDR3: TGCAGTGCTACGGGCGTGGGAAAAAACATTCAGTACTTC.

V gene TRBV20-1 combines with J gene TRBJ1-1; D is perhaps TRBD1 (6 bases). This CDR3 comprises 13 residues. Germline-derived CDR1 and CDR2 are DFQATT and SNEGSKA (reference sequence). The CDR3 loop reads CFLGGLGNTEAFF. In DNA form, the CDR3 reads TGCTTTCTAGGGGGGTTGGGGAACACTGAAGCTTTCTTT.

Turning to this clonotype: One junction end disagrees with the germline gene, perhaps due to a read error. The J gene is TRBJ1-1, the V gene TRBV6-1; the match to TRBD1 covers 7 bases. The CDR3 consists of 17 residues. Germline CDR1 is MNHNS and CDR2 is SASEGT. The CDR3 DNA is TGTGCCAGCATCGAGGGAGACAGGGCCCATTGGAACACTGGAGCTTTCTTT. Amino acids: CASIEGDRAHWNTGAFF.

This chain joins TRBV20-1 and TRBJ2-2, with D perhaps being TRBD1 or TRBD2 (6 bases each). CDR3 size: 15 residues. V was trimmed by 6 bases and J by 2 bases, leaving 16 bases between them. The germline V gene encodes CDR1 DFQATT and CDR2 SNEGSKA (reference sequence). CDR3 in DNA: TGCAGTGCCCTCGGACGGGGGCGTAACACCGGGGAGCTGTTTTTT. It encodes CSALGRGRNTGELFF.

As for this clonotype: The junction differs from germline at one of its ends, possibly a read error. V is TRBV20-1 and J is TRBJ2-3; TRBD2 aligns across 7 bases. Germline lookup yields CDR1 DFQATT and CDR2 SNEGSKA (reference sequence). The CDR3 is made up of 14 amino acids. CDR3 amino acids: CSGRGWGGGDTQYF. The CDR3 nucleotides read TGCAGTGGTAGAGGGTGGGGGGGAGGAGATACGCAATATTTT.

This clonotype is deemed medium-sized (0.01 to 0.1%). V is TRBV4-1 and J is TRBJ1-4, with 8 bases identical to TRBD1. CDR1 and CDR2 (germline): MGHRA, YSYEKL. The CDR3 totals 15 residues. V lost 3 bases to trimming and J lost 5 bases; unmatched junction nucleotides: 5. The DNA of the CDR3 is TGCGCCAGCAGCCACCCGGACAGGGAAAATGAAAAACTGTTTTTT. Translation: CASSHPDRENEKLFF.

This clonotype has only a few counts. This chain links TRBV10-2 with TRBJ1-1, with D uncertain. Between the trimmed V and J ends, which lost 8 bases and 4 bases, there was a span of 8 bases. Germline V gene sequence: CDR1 WSHSY, CDR2 SAAADI. This CDR3 is built from 11 residues. The CDR3 loop reads CASARATEAFF. The CDR3, as DNA: TGCGCCAGCGCCCGTGCCACTGAAGCTTTCTTT.

The gene calls are TRBV29-1 and TRBJ2-1; D is perhaps TRBD2 (5 bases). CDR1 is SQVTM, CDR2 ANQGSEA, per germline. Trimming removed 3 bases at V and 0 bases at J, with 15 bases between. This CDR3 has 16 amino acids. The CDR3 region has the DNA TGCAGCGTTGACGGGCCGGCAGGACTCTCCTACAATGAGCAGTTCTTC. Translated: CSVDGPAGLSYNEQFF.

As concerns this clonotype: One end of the junction fails to match germline, which may point to a read error. The rearrangement uses TRBV23-1 and TRBJ2-2, with a possible D match to TRBD2 (5 bases). TRBV23-1 is sorted into the ORF group, with uncertain function. The CDR3 is 20 amino acids. The CDR3 spells CASSQSGRVPTFLNTGEPFF. CDR3 bases: TGTGCCAGCAGTCAATCGGGAAGGGTCCCGACCTTTTTGAACACCGGGGAGCCGTTTTTT.

The chain joins TRBV6-1 to TRBJ2-5, with D perhaps given as TRBD1 or TRBD2 (6 bases each). Germline V CDR1 and CDR2: MNHNS, SASEGT. The CDR3 runs to 13 residues. V was clipped by 11 bases and J by 5 bases, with 18 bases between them. CDR3 sequence: CASARGHGETQYF. The CDR3 region has the DNA TGTGCCTCGGCCCGGGGGCATGGGGAGACCCAGTACTTC.

This clonotype was seen ten or more times. The CDR3 region has the DNA TGTGCCAGCAGAGGCCCCGGGGGGGTCCGAGAGACCCAGTACTTC. Translation gives CASRGPGGVRETQYF. The V call is TRBV6-5, the J call TRBJ2-5, with TRBD2 matching over 8 bases. Losses at the gene ends were 6 bases for V and 4 bases for J; bases not matched to a gene: 10. The CDR3 covers 15 residues. The germline V gene encodes CDR1 MNHEY and CDR2 SVGAGI.

On this clonotype: This may come from a read error, since a much larger clone is one base off. As the CDR3 is not closed by the conserved phenylalanine or tryptophan, this likely results from a read error. The chain carries TRBV28 and TRBJ2-4; no clear D gene. The CDR3 extends over 14 amino acids. Trimming stripped 6 bases from V and 0 bases from J, with 9 bases between. CDR1 and CDR2 from the germline V gene are MDHEN and SYDVKM. In nucleotides, the CDR3 is TGTGCCAGCAGATCCGGGCTAGCCAAAAACATTCAGTACTAC. Translation gives CASRSGLAKNIQYY.

Concerning this clonotype itself: This may be a read error: a much more frequent sequence differs by one nucleotide. The rearrangement links TRBV5-1 to TRBJ2-5, with unresolved D. The ends were cut back, 6 bases at V and 5 bases at J, with 17 bases in the middle. CDR3 length: 14 amino acids. Germline V lookup: CDR1 SGHRS, CDR2 YFSETQ. CDR3 sequence (DNA): TGCGCCAGCAACTTCGGCAGGTTGGGGGAGACCCAGTACTTC. As protein: CASNFGRLGETQYF.

This clonotype was picked up one time. The chain has TRBV20-1 and TRBJ1-1, with TRBD1 matching over 10 bases. Germline CDR1 reads DFQATT; CDR2 reads SNEGSKA (reference sequence). The CDR3 extends over 13 amino acids. J lost 2 bases, V lost 5 bases, and 2 bases had no gene match. CDR3 nucleotide sequence: TGCAGTGCTGGACAGGGGGGAAACACTGAAGCTTTCTTT. It codes for CSAGQGGNTEAFF.